One T cell receptor beta chain is described in this entry. This clonotype was counted many times. This receptor's antigen is unknown. Base qualities are missing; no much larger clone stands one base away. V and J are trimmed by 0 bases and 7 bases, and the gene matches miss 7 bases of the junction. The CDR3 sequence holds 16 residues, the cysteine and phenylalanine included. The retained sequence is limited to the CDR3, 48 bases, with the frame set at the first base. Based on the germline V gene, the CDR1 and CDR2 sequences are SGHRS and YFSETQ. The data derive from a study of CD8 T cells in ankylosing spondylitis (TCRdb year 2017). Background on the whole study: T cell receptor beta repertoires were profiled in healthy donors and ankylosing spondylitis patients so that disease-linked TCR variants could be found. Peripheral blood samples were taken, and synovial fluid was additionally collected from ankylosing spondylitis patients. In total, the full study cohort was made up of 100 to 140 healthy donors and 25 to 30 ankylosing spondylitis patients.

TCRdb names Illumina HiSeq 2500 as the instrument used. Quantitative 5'-RACE with molecular barcodes was the method used to prepare the TCR beta libraries. The authors' analysis ran thus. A new computational method, built on a probabilistic model of VDJ rearrangement, was used to identify disease-linked TCR variants. Using fastp trimming at Q25 and MiXCR clonotype assembly, TCRdb reanalyzed the public sequencing data and kept in-frame beta chains. Every distinct CDR3 protein forms one entry, paired with its most common genes and DNA. What appears here as the V and J calls and clone size reflects TCRdb's work, not the paper's. The sample yields over 450,000 distinct CDR3 sequences; over 9.5% were counted once. The ten largest account for almost 7% of the sample. The full study reports these points: Blood from ankylosing spondylitis patients appeared to be characterized by a TCR beta motif made up of several highly homologous amino acid variants. The disease-linked clones had a CD8+ phenotype and were found at relatively low frequencies in peripheral blood. The disease-linked clones were reported to be significantly enriched in matched synovial fluid samples from ankylosing spondylitis patients. Some TCR beta motif variants had previously been reported in synovial fluid and blood of reactive arthritis patients, which suggested common disease-initiation mechanisms.

Sequencing was performed on blood, either unsorted or a sorted T cell fraction (not recorded which). The V and J segments used are TRBV5-1 and TRBJ2-1, with 10 bases aligning to TRBD2. This TCR came from a male donor with ankylosing spondylitis. This receptor has the CDR3 CASSLEASGSWNEQFF. DNA sequence: TGCGCCAGCAGCTTGGAAGCTAGCGGGAGTTGGAATGAGCAGTTCTTC.